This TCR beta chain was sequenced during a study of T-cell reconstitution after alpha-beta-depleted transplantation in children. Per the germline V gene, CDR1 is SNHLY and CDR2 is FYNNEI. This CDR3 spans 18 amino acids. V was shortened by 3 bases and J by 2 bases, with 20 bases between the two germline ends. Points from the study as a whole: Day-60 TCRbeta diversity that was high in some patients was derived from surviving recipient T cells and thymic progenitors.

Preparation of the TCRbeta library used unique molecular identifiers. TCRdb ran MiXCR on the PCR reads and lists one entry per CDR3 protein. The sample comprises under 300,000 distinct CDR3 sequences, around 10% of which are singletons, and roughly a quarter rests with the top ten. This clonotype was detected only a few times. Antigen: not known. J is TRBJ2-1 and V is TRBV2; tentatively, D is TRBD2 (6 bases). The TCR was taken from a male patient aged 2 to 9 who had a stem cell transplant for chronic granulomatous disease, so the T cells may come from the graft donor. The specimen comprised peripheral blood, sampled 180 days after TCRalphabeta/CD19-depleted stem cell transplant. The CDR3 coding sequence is TGTGCCAGCAGTGATAACCCCCCAATAGCGGTACCCTACAATGAGCAGTTCTTC. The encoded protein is CASSDNPPIAVPYNEQFF.